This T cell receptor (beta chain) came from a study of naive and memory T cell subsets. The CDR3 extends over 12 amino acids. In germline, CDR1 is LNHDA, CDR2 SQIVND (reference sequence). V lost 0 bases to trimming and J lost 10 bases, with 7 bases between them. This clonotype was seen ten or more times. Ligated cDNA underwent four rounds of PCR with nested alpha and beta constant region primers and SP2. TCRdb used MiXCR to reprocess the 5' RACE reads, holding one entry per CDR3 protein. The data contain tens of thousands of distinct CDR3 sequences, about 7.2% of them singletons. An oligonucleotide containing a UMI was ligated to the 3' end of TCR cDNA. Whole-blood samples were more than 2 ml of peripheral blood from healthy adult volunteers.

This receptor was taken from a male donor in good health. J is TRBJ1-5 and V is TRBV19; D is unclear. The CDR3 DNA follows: TGTGCCAGTAGTATAGATGTCCAACCCCAGCATTTT. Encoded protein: CASSIDVQPQHF.